Listed below are T cell receptor beta chains from one sample, sequenced in a study of blood T cell repertoires in COVID-19. Using immunoSEQ multiplex PCR, the repertoire was profiled, and TCRdb retains in-frame clones only, with some absent. The sample has around 250,000 clones, around 87% seen once; the top ten hold approximately 1.7%. Sample: PBMCs or T cells enriched from blood (not recorded which). These receptors came from a woman aged 45-60 years who had recovered from COVID-19. The CDR3 runs from the conserved cysteine through the conserved F or W. The order of the fields is clone size, V gene, D gene, J gene, CDR3 DNA, CDR3 protein. A D gene is named only where the DNA matches it firmly. A row's size may be missing; if present it is once, few, many or a size class.

clone size: .; V gene: TRBV9; D gene: TRBD2; J gene: TRBJ2-1; CDR3 DNA: TGTGCCAGCACCTTAGGACTAGCGGGAGTGGATGAGCAGTTCTTC; CDR3 protein: CASTLGLAGVDEQFF
clone size: .; V gene: TRBV4-2; D gene: TRBD1; J gene: TRBJ1-1; CDR3 DNA: TGTGCCAGCAGCCAAGCCCACCCACAGGGGACTGAAGCTTTCTTT; CDR3 protein: CASSQAHPQGTEAFF
clone size: .; V gene: TRBV9; D gene: TRBD1; J gene: TRBJ2-7; CDR3 DNA: TGTGCCAGCAGCGTAGCAGGGACAGGGATCTACGAGCAGTACTTC; CDR3 protein: CASSVAGTGIYEQYF
clone size: .; V gene: TRBV30; D gene: .; J gene: TRBJ2-7; CDR3 DNA: TGTGCCTGGAGTCTGAGCCTTCCCTACGAGCAGTACTTC; CDR3 protein: CAWSLSLPYEQYF
clone size: .; V gene: TRBV10-2; D gene: TRBD2; J gene: TRBJ2-7; CDR3 DNA: TGCGCCAGCAGAGGACTAGCGGGAGGACCCACAGCAGTCTACGAGCAGTACTTC; CDR3 protein: CASRGLAGGPTAVYEQYF
clone size: .; V gene: TRBV12-3/TRBV12-4; D gene: .; J gene: TRBJ2-5; CDR3 DNA: TGTGCCAGCAGTTTTCTTCGGGAGACCCAGTACTTC; CDR3 protein: CASSFLRETQYF
clone size: .; V gene: TRBV5-1; D gene: TRBD1; J gene: TRBJ2-1; CDR3 DNA: TGCGCCAGCAGCTTGGGTCTGACAGGGGTCCTCCCCAGCTCCTACAATGAGCAGTTCTTC; CDR3 protein: CASSLGLTGVLPSSYNEQFF
clone size: .; V gene: TRBV7-2; D gene: TRBD1; J gene: TRBJ1-5; CDR3 DNA: TGTGCCAGCAGCTTAGACAGGGGCGGCAATCAGCCCCAGCATTTT; CDR3 protein: CASSLDRGGNQPQHF
clone size: .; V gene: TRBV7-9; D gene: TRBD2; J gene: TRBJ2-7; CDR3 DNA: TGTGCCAGCAGCTTATGGGCGGGGGAGTACGAGCAGTACTTC; CDR3 protein: CASSLWAGEYEQYF
clone size: .; V gene: TRBV29-1; D gene: .; J gene: TRBJ2-1; CDR3 DNA: TGCAGCGTTTTTACGGGATTGTACAATGAGCAGTTCTTC; CDR3 protein: CSVFTGLYNEQFF
clone size: few; V gene: TRBV27; D gene: TRBD1; J gene: TRBJ2-3; CDR3 DNA: TGTGCCAGCAGTTTCACAGGGGCCACAGATACGCAGTATTTT; CDR3 protein: CASSFTGATDTQYF
clone size: .; V gene: TRBV5-1; D gene: .; J gene: TRBJ2-3; CDR3 DNA: TGCGCCAGCAGCTTGGAAGCTGATACGCAGTATTTT; CDR3 protein: CASSLEADTQYF
clone size: .; V gene: TRBV24-1; D gene: TRBD1; J gene: TRBJ2-1; CDR3 DNA: TGTGCCACCAGTGGGGGGACAGGGGGCTTCCCCCTCTACAATGAGCAGTTCTTC; CDR3 protein: CATSGGTGGFPLYNEQFF
clone size: .; V gene: TRBV4-1; D gene: .; J gene: TRBJ1-5; CDR3 DNA: TGCGCCAGCAGCCCGTACAGCACCAATCAGCCCCAGCATTTT; CDR3 protein: CASSPYSTNQPQHF
clone size: few; V gene: TRBV28; D gene: .; J gene: TRBJ1-4; CDR3 DNA: TGTGCCAGCAGAACCGGGGGAAATGAAAAACTGTTTTTT; CDR3 protein: CASRTGGNEKLFF
clone size: few; V gene: TRBV11-2; D gene: TRBD2; J gene: TRBJ2-7; CDR3 DNA: TGTGCCAGCAGCTTAGGTTCGGCTTCTCTAGCGGGAGCGGTGTACTTC; CDR3 protein: CASSLGSASLAGAVYF
clone size: .; V gene: TRBV5-1; D gene: TRBD1; J gene: TRBJ1-4; CDR3 DNA: TGCGCCAGCAGCTTCTCGACAGGGGGGACGGGCGAGGAACTGTTTTTT; CDR3 protein: CASSFSTGGTGEELFF
clone size: .; V gene: TRBV7-9; D gene: .; J gene: TRBJ1-2; CDR3 DNA: TGTGCCAGCAGCTTAGAACATTTTGGCTACACCTTC; CDR3 protein: CASSLEHFGYTF
clone size: .; V gene: TRBV19; D gene: TRBD1; J gene: TRBJ2-5; CDR3 DNA: TGTGCCAGTAGTTCCGGGACAGGGGAGTTTGAGACCCAGTACTTC; CDR3 protein: CASSSGTGEFETQYF
clone size: .; V gene: TRBV19; D gene: .; J gene: TRBJ1-1; CDR3 DNA: TGTGCCAGTAGTATAGATCTATCAGGGACAAAGGAAGCTTTCTTT; CDR3 protein: CASSIDLSGTKEAFF
clone size: .; V gene: TRBV29-1; D gene: TRBD1; J gene: TRBJ1-2; CDR3 DNA: TGCAGCGTAATCCGGGACAGGGGCGTTACTAACTATGGCTACACCTTC; CDR3 protein: CSVIRDRGVTNYGYTF
clone size: once; V gene: TRBV3-1/TRBV3-2; D gene: TRBD1; J gene: TRBJ2-6; CDR3 DNA: TGTGCCAGCAGCCTAAGGTCCCCGACAGGGACCGGGGCCAACGTCCTGACTTTC; CDR3 protein: CASSLRSPTGTGANVLTF
clone size: .; V gene: TRBV2; D gene: .; J gene: TRBJ1-2; CDR3 DNA: TGTGCCAGCAGTGTTGACAGCAACTATGGCTACACCTTC; CDR3 protein: CASSVDSNYGYTF